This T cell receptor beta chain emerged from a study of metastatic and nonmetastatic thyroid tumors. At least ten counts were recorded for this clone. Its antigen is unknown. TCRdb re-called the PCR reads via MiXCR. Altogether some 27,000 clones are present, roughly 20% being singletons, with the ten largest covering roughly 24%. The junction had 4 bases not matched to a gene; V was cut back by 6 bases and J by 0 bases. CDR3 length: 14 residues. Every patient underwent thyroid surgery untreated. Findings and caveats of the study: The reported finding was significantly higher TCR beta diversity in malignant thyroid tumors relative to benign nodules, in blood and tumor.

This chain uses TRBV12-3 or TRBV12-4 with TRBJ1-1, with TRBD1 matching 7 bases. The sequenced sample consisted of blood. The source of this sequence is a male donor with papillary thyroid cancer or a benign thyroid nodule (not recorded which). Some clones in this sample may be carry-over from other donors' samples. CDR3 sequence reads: CASRGQFMNTEAFF. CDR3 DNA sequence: TGTGCCAGCAGGGGACAGTTCATGAACACTGAAGCTTTCTTT.